The clone carrying this T cell receptor (beta chain) was observed many times. Antigen specificity is unknown. This sample is drawn from a study of T-cell reconstitution after alpha-beta-depleted transplantation in children. The CDR3 extends over 16 amino acids. The germline V gene has CDR1 SEHNR and CDR2 FQNEAQ (reference sequence). Trimming cost V 5 bases and J 4 bases, with 20 bases left between them. Unique molecular identifiers were incorporated when the TCRbeta library was constructed. From the PCR reads, TCRdb called clonotypes with MiXCR, one entry per CDR3 protein. The sample lists about 260,000 distinct CDR3 sequences, approximately 8.9% occurring once. Study-level findings and limits: Approximately two months post-transplant, alpha-beta T cells reportedly originated from several hundred expanded graft clones.

The TCR comes from a male patient younger than 18 who had a stem cell transplant for acute lymphoblastic leukemia, so the T cells may come from the graft donor. V is TRBV7-9 and J is TRBJ1-2; D gene uncertain. This sample comprised PBMCs, mostly from graft donor cells, obtained 180 days after TCRalphabeta/CD19-depleted stem cell transplant. CDR3 DNA: TGTGCCAGCAGCGTCTGGAGGGTCGGCCTCCCCTATGGCTACACCTTC. It translates to CASSVWRVGLPYGYTF. The complete variable domain, with remaining parts taken from reference TRBV7-9 and TRBJ1-2, reads DTGVSQNPRHKITKRGQNVTFRCDPISEHNRLYWYRQTLGQGPEFLTYFQNEAQLEKSRLLSDRFSAERPKGSFSTLEIQRTEQGDSAMYLCASSVWRVGLPYGYTFGSGTRLTVV.